The 23 T cell receptor beta chains reported below all come from one sample, sequenced in a study of T cell repertoires in cytomegalovirus infection. These receptors have no identified antigens. A single record per CDR3 protein comes from TCRdb applying MiXCR to the reads. The table shows around 130,000 distinct CDR3 sequences, with roughly a quarter occurring only once. Sequencing was carried out using PBMCs, sequenced either directly or after in vitro stimulation (not recorded which). The receptors here all came from a human donor in good health (CMV status not recorded). Some clones in this sample may be carry-over from other donors' samples.

This clonotype has a count of ten or more. The V gene is TRBV10-3, the J gene TRBJ1-1; the D gene is possibly TRBD1 (5 bases). The CDR3 extends over 16 amino acids. The V gene's germline CDR1 is ENHRY and CDR2 SYGVKD. Trimming stripped 5 bases from V and 2 bases from J, with 18 bases between. The CDR3 sequence is CAISRGSWGFNTEAFF. The CDR3 coding sequence is TGTGCCATCAGTAGGGGCTCCTGGGGGTTTAACACTGAAGCTTTCTTT.

This clonotype appeared a few times. The J gene is TRBJ2-7, the V gene TRBV7-8, with 8 nucleotides matching TRBD2. Germline V gene sequence: CDR1 SGHVS, CDR2 FQNEAQ. Losses at the gene ends were 0 bases for V and 5 bases for J; bases not matched to a gene: 6. The CDR3 has 15 residues. The chain's CDR3 is CASSLASGSFDEQYV. The CDR3 DNA reads TGTGCCAGCAGCTTAGCAAGCGGGAGCTTTGACGAGCAGTACGTC.

This clonotype was counted at least ten times. The gene calls are TRBV7-8 and TRBJ2-1; 7 bases are a match to TRBD2. Germline V gene lookup returns CDR1 SGHVS and CDR2 FQNEAQ. The CDR3 is 14 residues long. V lost 5 bases, J lost 8 bases, and 9 bases stayed unmatched. CDR3 nucleotide sequence: TGTGCCAGCAGCCCTACTCGGACTAGTTATGAGCAGTTCTTC. This gives the protein CASSPTRTSYEQFF.

At least ten counts were recorded for this clonotype. The CDR3 loop reads CASSLSRWGMNTEAFF. The CDR3 DNA reads TGTGCCAGCAGTTTAAGCCGATGGGGTATGAACACTGAAGCTTTCTTT. The chain combines TRBV12-3 or TRBV12-4 with TRBJ1-1, with D uncertain. V was shortened by 2 bases and J by 0 bases, with 13 bases between the two germline ends. The CDR3 is made up of 16 amino acids.

This clonotype has only a few counts. The rearrangement joins TRBV6-2 or TRBV6-3 to TRBJ2-1; D is perhaps TRBD1 or TRBD2 (5 bases each). The CDR3 has 13 residues. The V gene's germline CDR1 is MNHEY and CDR2 SVGEGT. The V end lost 2 bases, the J end lost 9 bases, and 11 bases lay between the germline ends. CDR3 DNA: TGTGCCAGCAGTTACCGGGGCGTGGTTGAGCAGTTCTTC. It is translated as CASSYRGVVEQFF.

The DNA of the CDR3 is TGTGCCAGCCGCGTCGATTTAGCGGGAGGGCCATACAATGAGCAGTTCTTC. Amino acid sequence: CASRVDLAGGPYNEQFF. The chain employs TRBV2 and TRBJ2-1; 11 positions match TRBD2. The CDR3 sequence is 17 residues long. Germline lookup yields CDR1 SNHLY and CDR2 FYNNEI. V was pared by 8 bases and J by 4 bases, with 13 bases of the junction left unmatched.

The V call is TRBV7-2, the J call TRBJ2-3; 10 positions agree with TRBD2. Germline CDR1 reads SGHTA; CDR2 reads FQGNSA. The CDR3 extends over 15 amino acids. After removal of 2 bases from V and 10 bases from J, the junction contained 9 bases not matched to a gene. The CDR3, as DNA: TGTGCCAGCAGCTTACTAGCGGGGGCGCCGGGCGCGCAGTATTTT. Translation: CASSLLAGAPGAQYF.

Many counts were recorded for this clonotype. The chain recombines TRBV12-3 or TRBV12-4 with TRBJ2-3, with 11 bases lining up with TRBD2. Trimming at V came to 3 bases and at J to 1 base, leaving 3 bases not matched to a gene. This CDR3 comprises 16 residues. The CDR3 nucleotides read TGTGCCAGCAGTTTCGATAGCGGGAGGGGCACAGATACGCAGTATTTT. The encoded protein is CASSFDSGRGTDTQYF.

This chain links TRBV15 with TRBJ2-5; D gene unclear. The V end was cut by 0 bases, the J end by 1 base, with 6 bases between. The CDR3 is made up of 14 amino acids. Germline V gene data show CDR1 as LNHNV and CDR2 as YYDKDF (reference sequence). CDR3 coding DNA: TGTGCCACCAGCAGAGATGCAGGCCAAGAGACCCAGTACTTC. It specifies CATSRDAGQETQYF.

In regard to this clonotype: Germline and junction disagree at one end, which may indicate a read error. The J gene is TRBJ1-4, the V gene TRBV9, with D hard to call. Germline V gene sequence: CDR1 SGDLS, CDR2 YYNGEE. This CDR3 region has 14 residues. The CDR3 sequence: CASSVYTTNEKLLF. The CDR3 coding sequence is TGTGCCAGCAGCGTATATACAACTAATGAAAAACTGTTATTT.

This clonotype was counted only a few times. The chain has TRBV28 and TRBJ1-1; D not certain. From germline, CDR1 is MDHEN and CDR2 SYDVKM. V lost 3 bases and J 7 bases, leaving 6 bases between the germline ends. The CDR3 has 11 residues. The CDR3 is CASSFKSEAFF. The DNA of the CDR3 is TGTGCCAGCAGTTTTAAGAGTGAAGCTTTCTTT.

This clonotype was seen only a few times. The chain recombines TRBV6-2 or TRBV6-3 with TRBJ2-1, with 7 bases lining up with TRBD2. CDR1 and CDR2 from the germline V gene are MNHEY and SVGEGT. Losses at the gene ends were 6 bases for V and 5 bases for J; bases not matched to a gene: 10. CDR3 length: 15 amino acids. The CDR3 coding sequence is TGTGCCAGCAGAGATCTGGTGGCGGGAGACAATGAGCAGTTCTTC. Translation: CASRDLVAGDNEQFF.

This clonotype was seen repeatedly, ten times or more. In DNA, the CDR3 is TGTGCCAGCAGCCGAAACCGGGACAGGGGCTCCTACGAGCAGTACTTC. It specifies CASSRNRDRGSYEQYF. The chain links TRBV7-9 to TRBJ2-7, with TRBD1 identical over 10 bases. Germline V lookup: CDR1 SEHNR, CDR2 FQNEAQ (reference sequence). The CDR3 spans 16 residues. Trimming at V came to 5 bases and at J to 0 bases, leaving 7 bases not matched to a gene.

This clonotype was seen only a few times. This chain uses TRBV5-1 with TRBJ2-7; D call uncertain. V lost 0 bases, J lost 8 bases, and 12 bases lay in between. The V gene's germline CDR1 is SGHRS and CDR2 YFSETQ. The CDR3 is 13 residues long. The CDR3 DNA reads as TGCGCCAGCAGCTTGGAATCCAGTACCAAGCAGTACGTC. Translating it yields CASSLESSTKQYV.

CDR3 coding DNA: TGCAGTGCTAAAGTTCCGGGACTAGCGGGTTTGGATGAGCAGTTCTTC. This translates into CSAKVPGLAGLDEQFF. The chain combines TRBV20-1 with TRBJ2-1, with 12 bases matching TRBD2. The CDR3 runs to 16 residues. After removal of 4 bases from V and 8 bases from J, the junction contained 12 bases not matched to a gene. The germline V gene encodes CDR1 DFQATT and CDR2 SNEGSKA (reference sequence).

This clonotype was seen a few times. V gene TRBV19 combines with J gene TRBJ1-2; TRBD1 might be the D (6 bases). Germline values: CDR1 LNHDA, CDR2 SQIVND (reference sequence). Trimming shortened V by 3 bases and J by 2 bases, and 7 bases separated the two germline ends. This CDR3 has 13 amino acids. The CDR3, as DNA: TGTGCCAGTAGTATTACAGGGAACTATGGCTACACCTTC. This codes for CASSITGNYGYTF. Supplemented by reference TRBV19 and TRBJ1-2, the full variable domain reads DGGITQSPKYLFRKEGQNVTLSCEQNLNHDAMYWYRQDPGQGLRLIYYSQIVNDFQKGDIAEGYSVSREKKESFPLTVTSAQKNPTAFYLCASSITGNYGYTFGSGTRLTVV.

The chain employs TRBV11-2 and TRBJ2-7; a weak D match, TRBD2 (5 bases). Germline V gene sequence: CDR1 SGHAT, CDR2 FQNNGV. This CDR3 region has 14 residues. V lost 0 bases and J 7 bases, leaving 13 bases between the germline ends. The DNA of the CDR3 is TGTGCCAGCAGCTTAGAGGACGGGATTGGGGAGCAGTACGTC. Translating it yields CASSLEDGIGEQYV.

This clonotype was detected a few times. V usage is TRBV11-2 and J usage is TRBJ2-2; 7 bases line up with TRBD2. The CDR3 is 20 residues long. The ends lost 1 base at V and 1 base at J; junction bases unmatched: 15. Germline V lookup: CDR1 SGHAT, CDR2 FQNNGV. CDR3 sequence: CASSLVPSGRKVVNTGELFF. The CDR3 bases are TGTGCCAGCAGCTTAGTACCTAGCGGCCGTAAGGTTGTGAACACCGGGGAGCTGTTTTTT.

This clonotype was seen only a few times. The gene calls are TRBV7-8 and TRBJ2-5; D gene ambiguous. The CDR3 length is 13 residues. V shed 4 bases and J shed 3 bases, with 9 bases lying between them. Germline V gene sequence: CDR1 SGHVS, CDR2 FQNEAQ. CDR3 sequence reads: CASSSAGEETQYF. The CDR3 DNA reads TGTGCCAGCAGCTCGGCAGGAGAAGAGACCCAGTACTTC.

The chain carries TRBV25-1 and TRBJ2-2; perhaps TRBD1 as D (6 bases). V was cut by 4 bases and J by 5 bases, with 17 bases left in between. Germline assignment: CDR1 MGHDK and CDR2 SYGVNS. CDR3 size: 16 residues. CDR3 in DNA: TGTGCCAGCAGTGGAAGCAGGGGTCGATGGACCGGGGAGCTGTTTTTT. This translates into CASSGSRGRWTGELFF.

This clonotype was found once. The J gene is TRBJ1-6, the V gene TRBV12-3 or TRBV12-4; TRBD1 matches at 7 bases. J was trimmed by 6 bases and V by 6 bases; bases with no gene match: 5. CDR3 length: 14 amino acids. The CDR3 nucleotides are TGTGCCAGCAGCAGGGACAGAACTAATTCACCCCTCCACTTT. Protein: CASSRDRTNSPLHF.

This clonotype has a count of ten or more. This chain links TRBV7-8 with TRBJ2-1; D is undetermined. The CDR3 runs to 14 residues. V lost 5 bases and J 0 bases, leaving 8 bases between the germline ends. CDR1 and CDR2 from the germline V gene are SGHVS and FQNEAQ. CDR3 in DNA: TGTGCCAGCAGCCCCCTCCTCTCCTACAATGAGCAGTTCTTC. Encoded protein: CASSPLLSYNEQFF.

The chain joins TRBV4-1 to TRBJ2-7; tentatively, D is TRBD1 or TRBD2 (6 bases each). Trimming stripped 4 bases from V and 0 bases from J, with 10 bases between. CDR1 is MGHRA, CDR2 YSYEKL, per germline. The CDR3 is made up of 14 amino acids. The CDR3 is CASSRGDNSYEQYF. The CDR3 nucleotides are TGCGCCAGCAGCCGGGGGGACAACTCCTACGAGCAGTACTTC.